Following are 4 T cell receptor beta chains from one sample sequenced in a study of OX40 agonist ivuxolimab in advanced cancers. This table comes from immunoSEQ multiplex PCR, and its TCRdb copy is limited to in-frame clones, with some not included. The repertoire holds 70,000 to 95,000 clones, with about 91% as singletons. The sample was CD4+ or CD8+ T cells sorted from blood, taken in a trial of the OX40 agonist ivuxolimab. These receptors came from an adult with an advanced solid tumor such as melanoma, head and neck, liver or kidney cancer.

The gene calls are TRBV28 and TRBJ1-2, with D unclear. The CDR3 is 12 residues long. Trimming cost V 2 bases and J 4 bases, with 5 bases left between them. The germline V gene has CDR1 MDHEN and CDR2 SYDVKM. The CDR3 bases are TGTGCCAGCAGTTTACCCATCTATGGCTACACCTTC. This encodes CASSLPIYGYTF.

The chain employs TRBV11-3 and TRBJ2-5, with D tentatively TRBD1 (6 bases). The CDR3 has 16 amino acids. The V gene lost 1 base and the J gene lost 0 bases, with 12 bases spanning the gap. The germline V gene has CDR1 SGHNT and CDR2 YENEEA. The CDR3 region is CASSLGSRTDQETQYF. CDR3 DNA: TGTGCCAGCAGCTTAGGTAGCCGGACAGACCAAGAGACCCAGTACTTC.

The rearrangement uses TRBV29-1 and TRBJ2-1; weak D call: TRBD1 (6 bases). V shed 3 bases and J shed 4 bases, with 13 bases lying between them. The CDR3 is made up of 14 amino acids. The germline V gene has CDR1 SQVTM and CDR2 ANQGSEA. The CDR3 loop reads CSVDRQVLYNEQFF. The CDR3 DNA reads TGCAGCGTTGACCGACAGGTCTTATACAATGAGCAGTTCTTC.

The chain couples TRBV28 to TRBJ2-1, with D perhaps TRBD2 (5 bases). This CDR3 has 15 residues. Per the germline V gene, CDR1 is MDHEN and CDR2 is SYDVKM. Trimming pared 6 bases from V and 7 bases from J, leaving 19 bases between. In DNA, the CDR3 is TGTGCCAGCAGCTCGCTAACTCGGGGTTTTAATGAGCAGTTCTTC. Translation: CASSSLTRGFNEQFF.